The 28 T cell receptor beta chains below come from one sample, sequenced in a study of glioma-infiltrating T cells after dendritic cell vaccination. The time point was: after dendritic cell vaccination, including at tumor progression/relapse. Sequenced by immunoSEQ multiplex PCR; TCRdb stores in-frame clones only, minus some. The sample consists of more than 70,000 clones, around 87% of them appearing once. The sequenced sample was blood, obtained after dendritic cell vaccination. The origin of the receptors is a human donor with glioblastoma.

The rearrangement joins TRBV5-1 to TRBJ2-3; 12 positions agree with TRBD2. Germline CDR1 reads SGHRS; CDR2 reads YFSETQ. Trimming removed 4 bases from V and 4 bases from J; junction bases left unmatched: 4. CDR3 length: 15 residues. CDR3 residues: CASSTGTSGPDTQYF. In DNA form, the CDR3 reads TGCGCCAGCAGCACCGGGACTAGCGGGCCAGATACGCAGTATTTT.

The chain couples TRBV5-1 to TRBJ2-5, with no clear D. The CDR3 has 14 amino acids. The germline V gene encodes CDR1 SGHRS and CDR2 YFSETQ. V gave up 1 base and J gave up 2 bases, with 9 bases separating them. The CDR3 sequence is CASSLPTEQETQYF. Written as DNA, the CDR3 is TGCGCCAGCAGCTTGCCTACAGAACAAGAGACCCAGTACTTC.

The genes are TRBV18 and TRBJ2-7; TRBD1 is a possible D gene (6 bases). V dropped 3 bases and J dropped 2 bases, with 14 bases sitting between them. The germline V gene has CDR1 KGHSH and CDR2 LQKENI. This CDR3 is 15 amino acids long. CDR3 sequence reads: CASSPAQGPPYEQYF. Written as DNA, the CDR3 is TGTGCCAGCTCACCGGCGCAGGGGCCTCCCTACGAGCAGTACTTC.

This chain's CDR3 is CAGLGGGGPNEQFF. Here the CDR3 DNA reads TGTGCCGGATTGGGAGGGGGGGGCCCCAATGAGCAGTTCTTC. This chain joins TRBV2 and TRBJ2-1, with TRBD2 as a possible D gene (7 bases). The V gene lost 11 bases and the J gene lost 6 bases, with 20 bases spanning the gap. In germline, CDR1 is SNHLY, CDR2 FYNNEI. The CDR3 has 14 amino acids.

The V call is TRBV10-2, the J call TRBJ2-3, with TRBD2 matching over 12 bases. V lost 6 bases, J lost 1 base, and 2 bases stayed unmatched. Germline CDR1 and CDR2: WSHSY and SAAADI. This CDR3 has 15 residues. The CDR3 DNA reads as TGCGCCAGCAGCCGACTAGCGGGAGGCACAGATACGCAGTATTTT. Translating gives CASSRLAGGTDTQYF.

The chain links TRBV5-1 to TRBJ1-3; no reliable D call. Per the germline V gene, CDR1 is SGHRS and CDR2 is YFSETQ. The length of the CDR3 is 14 residues. V was clipped by 1 base and J by 0 bases, with 5 bases between them. The CDR3 coding sequence is TGCGCCAGCAGCTTGAAGAGCTCTGGAAACACCATATATTTT. Translation gives CASSLKSSGNTIYF.

The CDR3 loop is CASSDGFGRSQPQHF. CDR3 nucleotides: TGTGCCAGCAGCGACGGATTTGGGAGAAGTCAGCCCCAGCATTTT. J is TRBJ1-5 and V is TRBV6-6; no definite D call. V was shortened by 6 bases and J by 6 bases, with 18 bases between the two germline ends. The CDR3 has 15 amino acids. CDR1 is MNHNY, CDR2 SVGAGI, per germline (reference sequence).

CDR3 protein: CASSLGGRGQETQYF. The CDR3 nucleotides read TGCGCCAGCAGCTTGGGGGGCAGGGGCCAAGAGACCCAGTACTTC. This chain links TRBV5-1 with TRBJ2-5; TRBD1 might be the D (6 bases). The CDR3 has 15 residues. The V end was cut by 0 bases, the J end by 1 base, with 10 bases between. Germline CDR1 and CDR2: SGHRS and YFSETQ.

The gene calls are TRBV30 and TRBJ1-4; tentative D call: TRBD1 (6 bases). The CDR3 loop spans 14 amino acids. Germline CDR1 reads GTSNPN; CDR2 reads SVGIG (reference sequence). The V and J ends lost 3 bases and 7 bases respectively, with 15 bases between them. CDR3 region: CAWSGRLRGEKLFF. The CDR3 nucleotides are TGTGCCTGGAGCGGCCGTCTCAGGGGTGAAAAACTGTTTTTT.

J is TRBJ1-1 and V is TRBV2, with 7 bases aligning to TRBD1. The CDR3 has 13 amino acids. Germline V gives CDR1 SNHLY, CDR2 FYNNEI. Unmatched junction bases numbered 3, after V lost 1 base and J lost 7 bases. The CDR3 reads CASSEGGDSEAFF. CDR3 DNA sequence: TGTGCCAGCAGTGAAGGCGGGGACAGTGAAGCTTTCTTT.

This sequence joins TRBV27 and TRBJ2-7, with 7 bases fitting TRBD2. The CDR3 has 14 amino acids. J gave up 3 bases and V 5 bases, and 7 bases lay outside the gene matches. The germline V gene encodes CDR1 MNHEY and CDR2 SMNVEV (reference sequence). The CDR3 DNA reads as TGTGCCAGCAGTCCCAGCGGGGCCTACTACGAGCAGTACTTC. Translation: CASSPSGAYYEQYF.

V is TRBV7-8 and J is TRBJ2-7, with D possibly being TRBD1 (5 bases). This CDR3 spans 13 amino acids. CDR1 is SGHVS, CDR2 FQNEAQ, per germline. The ends were cut back, 5 bases at V and 2 bases at J, with 10 bases in the middle. The CDR3 here is CASSLGRAYEQYF. The CDR3 DNA sequence: TGTGCCAGCAGCCTCGGCAGGGCCTACGAGCAGTACTTC. Using reference TRBV7-8 and TRBJ2-7 for the parts outside the CDR3, the full variable domain is GAGVSQSPRYKVAKRGQDVALRCDPISGHVSLFWYQQALGQGPEFLTYFQNEAQLDKSGLPSDRFFAERPEGSVSTLKIQRTQQEDSAVYLCASSLGRAYEQYFGPGTRLTVT.

V and J are TRBV5-1 and TRBJ1-1, with 10 nucleotides matching TRBD1. Germline-derived CDR1 and CDR2 are SGHRS and YFSETQ. V dropped 3 bases and J dropped 1; count of bases not matched to a gene: 6. This CDR3 region has 16 residues. This chain's CDR3 is CASSSGTGVSNTEAFF. The CDR3 nucleotides read TGCGCCAGCAGCTCCGGGACAGGGGTCTCGAACACTGAAGCTTTCTTT.

The chain has TRBV9 and TRBJ2-7; 10 bases agree with TRBD1. V lost 4 bases to trimming and J lost 6 bases; unmatched junction nucleotides: 4. This CDR3 is 13 amino acids long. CDR1 SGDLS and CDR2 YYNGEE come from the germline V gene. This CDR3 is CASSPRDRGEQYF. DNA for the CDR3: TGTGCCAGCAGCCCCCGGGACAGGGGCGAGCAGTACTTC.

This chain connects TRBV4-3 to TRBJ2-6; 7 positions match TRBD1. This CDR3 comprises 16 residues. V shed 6 bases and J 0 bases; nucleotides not matched to a gene: 5. The germline V gene has CDR1 LGHNA and CDR2 YSLEER. The CDR3 DNA reads TGCGCCAGCAGTCAACAGGGGAGCTCTGGGGCCAACGTCCTGACTTTC. Protein sequence: CASSQQGSSGANVLTF.

J is TRBJ2-7 and V is TRBV5-8, with 11 bases aligning to TRBD1. J was trimmed by 1 base and V by 4 bases; bases with no gene match: 7. Germline V CDR1 and CDR2: SGHTS, YDEGEE. The CDR3 length is 16 residues. The CDR3 region is CASSASGTGGSYEQYF. In DNA form, the CDR3 reads TGTGCCAGCAGCGCCTCCGGGACAGGGGGGTCCTACGAGCAGTACTTC.

CDR3 residues: CASSALQGAGGANVLTF. The CDR3 DNA follows: TGTGCCAGTAGTGCCCTACAGGGGGCTGGTGGGGCCAACGTCCTGACTTTC. The rearrangement links TRBV19 to TRBJ2-6, with 9 bases lining up with TRBD1. The CDR3 contains 17 residues. Germline V gene sequence: CDR1 LNHDA, CDR2 SQIVND (reference sequence). Unmatched junction bases numbered 8, after V lost 5 bases and J lost 3 bases.

The gene calls are TRBV11-3 and TRBJ2-3; 9 bases map to TRBD2. CDR1 is SGHNT and CDR2 is YENEEA in the germline V gene. V lost 1 base to trimming and J lost 6 bases; unmatched junction nucleotides: 8. CDR3 size: 16 residues. The CDR3 region is CASSLVGVSGSDTQYF. CDR3 DNA: TGTGCCAGCAGCTTAGTTGGAGTTAGCGGGAGTGATACGCAGTATTTT.

This clone showed up just a few times. The chain couples TRBV28 to TRBJ1-3; no clear D. Germline-derived CDR1 and CDR2 are MDHEN and SYDVKM. Trimming removed 5 bases at V and 2 bases at J, with 13 bases between. There are 15 residues in the CDR3. CDR3 in DNA: TGTGCCAGCAGTACCCCCGGGAGAGCTGGAAACACCATATATTTT. Translating it yields CASSTPGRAGNTIYF.

This chain uses TRBV5-1 with TRBJ1-1, with D tentatively TRBD1 (6 bases). V was trimmed by 4 bases and J by 7 bases, leaving 14 bases between them. Germline assignment: CDR1 SGHRS and CDR2 YFSETQ. There are 13 residues in the CDR3. The CDR3 region has the DNA TGCGCCAGCAGCACAGGGACGTACCATGAAGCTTTCTTT. Translating gives CASSTGTYHEAFF.

The rearrangement joins TRBV25-1 to TRBJ2-3; TRBD2 is a possible D gene (6 bases). V lost 2 bases and J 6 bases, leaving 15 bases between the germline ends. Germline values: CDR1 MGHDK, CDR2 SYGVNS. The CDR3 is made up of 15 amino acids. Written as DNA, the CDR3 is TGTGCCAGCAGTGAAACGATGGGAGGTGTTGATACGCAGTATTTT. Its translation: CASSETMGGVDTQYF.

This chain joins TRBV5-1 and TRBJ1-2; TRBD1 aligns across 7 bases. J lost 7 bases, V lost 6 bases, and 12 bases had no gene match. The germline V gene encodes CDR1 SGHRS and CDR2 YFSETQ. The CDR3 has 14 amino acids. CDR3 residues: CASTVSDRVGGYTF. The CDR3 nucleotides read TGCGCCAGCACCGTCTCCGACAGGGTAGGTGGCTACACCTTC. Filled out from reference TRBV5-1 and TRBJ1-2, the complete variable domain reads KAGVTQTPRYLIKTRGQQVTLSCSPISGHRSVSWYQQTPGQGLQFLFEYFSETQRNKGNFPGRFSGRQFSNSRSEMNVSTLELGDSALYLCASTVSDRVGGYTFGSGTRLTVV.

J is TRBJ1-2 and V is TRBV11-2, with 7 bases lining up with TRBD1. Germline values: CDR1 SGHAT, CDR2 FQNNGV. CDR3 length: 15 residues. Unmatched junction bases numbered 12, after V lost 5 bases and J lost 6 bases. The CDR3 protein is CASSVPGQRLHGYTF. Here the CDR3 DNA reads TGTGCCAGCAGCGTACCGGGACAGCGCCTTCATGGCTACACCTTC.

Comments on this clone: In this CDR3 the conserved last residue, phenylalanine or tryptophan, is missing, so a read error is likely. The V gene is TRBV19, the J gene TRBJ2-7, with 11 bases fitting TRBD2. V lost 4 bases to trimming and J lost 5 bases; unmatched junction nucleotides: 7. Germline CDR1 reads LNHDA; CDR2 reads SQIVND (reference sequence). CDR3 length: 15 residues. The CDR3 nucleotides read TGTGCCAGTAGTAGGGAAGTAGCGGGAGGGGACGAGCAGTACCTC. Residues: CASSREVAGGDEQYL.

This chain joins TRBV5-1 and TRBJ1-2; D gene uncertain. V dropped 0 bases and J dropped 2 bases, with 20 bases sitting between them. This CDR3 comprises 18 residues. The germline gives CDR1 SGHRS, CDR2 YFSETQ. The CDR3 nucleotides read TGCGCCAGCAGCTTGGACAGAGGCAAGTGGGGAGCAAACTATGGCTACACCTTC. It encodes CASSLDRGKWGANYGYTF.

V is TRBV10-3 and J is TRBJ1-2, with 9 bases identical to TRBD1. J gave up 2 bases and V 6 bases, and 4 bases lay outside the gene matches. The CDR3 has 14 residues. CDR1 and CDR2 from the germline V gene are ENHRY and SYGVKD. CDR3 loop: CAIRIGTGNYGYTF. The CDR3 DNA reads as TGTGCCATCAGAATTGGGACAGGGAACTATGGCTACACCTTC.

CDR3 DNA sequence: TGTGCCAGCAGCGTCTATAGCGGGGGGGCAAATGAGCAGTTCTTC. Protein product: CASSVYSGGANEQFF. This sequence joins TRBV7-6 and TRBJ2-1, with TRBD2 identical over 11 bases. This CDR3 is 15 amino acids long. Germline-derived CDR1 and CDR2 are SGHVS and FNYEAQ. Trimming took 5 bases from V and 7 from J; bases not matched to a gene: 7.

The chain recombines TRBV11-2 with TRBJ2-4; D might be TRBD2 (6 bases). This CDR3 region has 14 residues. V was clipped by 4 bases and J by 8 bases, with 15 bases between them. Germline-derived CDR1 and CDR2 are SGHAT and FQNNGV. For the CDR3, the DNA is TGTGCCAGCAGCTCTAGGGGAGGATTAGACATTCAGTACTTC. Translating gives CASSSRGGLDIQYF.